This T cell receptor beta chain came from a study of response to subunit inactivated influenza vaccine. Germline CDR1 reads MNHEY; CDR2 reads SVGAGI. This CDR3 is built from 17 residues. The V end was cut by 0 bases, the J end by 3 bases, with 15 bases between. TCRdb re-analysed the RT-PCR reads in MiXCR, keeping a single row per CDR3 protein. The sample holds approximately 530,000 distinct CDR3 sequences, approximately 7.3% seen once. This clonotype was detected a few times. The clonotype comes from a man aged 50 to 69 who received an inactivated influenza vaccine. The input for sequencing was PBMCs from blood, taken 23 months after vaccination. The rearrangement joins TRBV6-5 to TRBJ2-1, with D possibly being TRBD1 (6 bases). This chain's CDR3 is CASSYSKGGMGYNEQFF. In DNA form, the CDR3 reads TGTGCCAGCAGTTACTCGAAAGGGGGTATGGGCTACAATGAGCAGTTCTTC.